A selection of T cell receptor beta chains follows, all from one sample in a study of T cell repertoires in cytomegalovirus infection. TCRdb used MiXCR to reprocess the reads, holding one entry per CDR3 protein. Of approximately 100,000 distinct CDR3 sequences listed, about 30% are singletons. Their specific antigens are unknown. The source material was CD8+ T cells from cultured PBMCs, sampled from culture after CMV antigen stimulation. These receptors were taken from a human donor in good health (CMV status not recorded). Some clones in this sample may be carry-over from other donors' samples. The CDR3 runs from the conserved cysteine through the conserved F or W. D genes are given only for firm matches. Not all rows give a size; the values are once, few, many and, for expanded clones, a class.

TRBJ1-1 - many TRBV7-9 TGTGCCAGCAGCTTGATGTCGGCTTTCTTT CASSLMSAFF
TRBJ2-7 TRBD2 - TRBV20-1 TGCAGTGTTCCGGGGGGGGCCAAGTACGAGCAGTACTTC CSVPGGAKYEQYF
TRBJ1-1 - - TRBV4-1 TGCGCCAGCAGCCAAGATTCAAAGTTCGCTTTCTTT CASSQDSKFAFF
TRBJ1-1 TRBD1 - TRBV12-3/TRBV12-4 TGTGCCAGCAGTTTCGGATCAGGGGGCATTACTGAAGCTTTCTTT CASSFGSGGITEAFF
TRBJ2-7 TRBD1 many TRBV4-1 TGCGCCAGCAGCCAAGAGAAGACAGGGCCCTACGAGCAGTACTTC CASSQEKTGPYEQYF
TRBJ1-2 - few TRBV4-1 TGCGCCAGCAGCCAATATCCCCGGGACATCGGAGACGGCTACACCTTC CASSQYPRDIGDGYTF
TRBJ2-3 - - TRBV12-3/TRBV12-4 TGTGCCAGCTACTCCGGAGGGGGCCCAGATACGCAGTATTTT CASYSGGGPDTQYF
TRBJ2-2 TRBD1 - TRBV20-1 TGCAGTGCTAGTTCTGGACAGGGGGCTTTCGGGGAGCTGTTTTTT CSASSGQGAFGELFF
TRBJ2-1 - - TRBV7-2 TGTGCCAGCAGCTCCCCGGCGTCCTACAATGAGCAGTTCTTC CASSSPASYNEQFF
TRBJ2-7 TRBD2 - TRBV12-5 TGTGCTAGTGGTTTTAGTGCGGGGGTTTATTACGAGCAGTACTTC CASGFSAGVYYEQYF
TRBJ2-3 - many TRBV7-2 TGTGCCAGCAGGAAGATACCGGGACCAGCAGCAGATACGCAGTATTTT CASRKIPGPAADTQYF
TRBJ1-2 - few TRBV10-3 TGTGCCATCAGTGATGGCAAGGGCGAATGGGGCTACACCTTC CAISDGKGEWGYTF
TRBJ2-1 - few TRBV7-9 TGTGCCAGCAGCGATGGGATGGGGGCCGACAATGAGCAGTTCTTC CASSDGMGADNEQFF
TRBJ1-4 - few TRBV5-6 TGTGCCAGCAGCTTGGCGGCCCGAACTGGGGAAAAACTGTTTTTT CASSLAARTGEKLFF
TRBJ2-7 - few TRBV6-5 TGTGCCAGCAGTACCCTAGGACAGCCTTACGAGCAGTACTTC CASSTLGQPYEQYF
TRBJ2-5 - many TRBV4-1 TGCGCCAGCAGCCAATCAAGGAACCTGGTGGCGACCCAGTACTTC CASSQSRNLVATQYF
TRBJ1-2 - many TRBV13 TGTGCCAGCAGCTTCCGCCCGGGGGACTATGGCTACACCTTC CASSFRPGDYGYTF
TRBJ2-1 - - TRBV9 TGTGCCAGCAGCCCCTTGGGGGCTTCCTACAATGAGCAGTTCTTC CASSPLGASYNEQFF
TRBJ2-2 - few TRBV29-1 TGCAGCGTTGGGGACATAAACACCGGGGAGCTGTTTTTT CSVGDINTGELFF
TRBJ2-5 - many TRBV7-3 TGTGCCAGCAGCTTAAGTCCGGGAGAGACCCAGTACTTC CASSLSPGETQYF
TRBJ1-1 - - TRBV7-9 TGTGCCAGCAGCTCAACAGGGAACACTGAAGCTTTCTTT CASSSTGNTEAFF
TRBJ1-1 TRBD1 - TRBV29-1 TGCAGCGTTGGCAGGGGGCGCGTGAACACTGAAGCTTTCTTT CSVGRGRVNTEAFF
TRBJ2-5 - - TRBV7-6 TGTGCCAGCAGCTTAGAGGCAGAGCGCCAAGAGACCCAGTACTTC CASSLEAERQETQYF
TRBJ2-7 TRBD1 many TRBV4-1 TGCGCCAGCAGCCAAGGCCCCAGGGGGTCCTACGAGCAGTACTTC CASSQGPRGSYEQYF
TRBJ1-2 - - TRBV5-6 TGTGCCAGCAGCCGGGACACCAACTATGGCTACACCTTC CASSRDTNYGYTF
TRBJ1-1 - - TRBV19 TGTGCCAGTAGTAATAGTGTCACTGAAGCTTTCTTT CASSNSVTEAFF
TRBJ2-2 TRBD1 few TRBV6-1 TGTGCCAGCAGGCAGGGGGCGCGAACCGGGGAGCTGTTTTTT CASRQGARTGELFF
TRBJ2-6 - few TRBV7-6 TGTGCCAGCAGCCCAGCTCCTTCTAACTCTGGGGCCAACGTCCTGACTTTC CASSPAPSNSGANVLTF
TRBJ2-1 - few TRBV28 TGTGCCAGCAGTTTCCCGTTTAACAATGAGCAGTTCTTC CASSFPFNNEQFF
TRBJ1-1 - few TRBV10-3 TGTGCCATCAGGCAAGGACAGAGTGGGGCTGAAGCTTTCTTT CAIRQGQSGAEAFF
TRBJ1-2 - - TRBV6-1 TGTGCCAGCACATCCACCCGGAATGGCTACACCTTC CASTSTRNGYTF
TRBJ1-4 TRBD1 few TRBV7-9 TGTGCCAGCAGCTCAACAGGGGGCGGACCAACTAATGAAAAACTGTTTTTT CASSSTGGGPTNEKLFF
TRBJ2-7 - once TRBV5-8 TGTGCCAGCAGCCCCGCGGGCCGAACCTACGAGCAGTACTTC CASSPAGRTYEQYF
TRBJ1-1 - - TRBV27 TGTGCCAGCAGTTTATCTAGGGGTTCTGTAGCTTTCTTT CASSLSRGSVAFF
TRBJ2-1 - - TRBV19 TGTGCCAGTAGTTTGTTAGCGGTAAACTCCTACAATGAGCAGTTCTTC CASSLLAVNSYNEQFF
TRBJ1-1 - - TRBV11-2 TGTGCCAGCAGCTTAGAAGGCCTTGGGGCTTTCTTT CASSLEGLGAFF
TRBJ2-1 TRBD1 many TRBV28 TGTGCCAGCAGTTTTGACAGGGGCAGATCCTACAATGAGCAGTTCTTC CASSFDRGRSYNEQFF
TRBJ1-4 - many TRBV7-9 TGTGCCAGCAGCTATTTCGGGTCTAGATCGGGTGAAAAACTGTTTTTT CASSYFGSRSGEKLFF
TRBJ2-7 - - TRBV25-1 TGTGCCAGCAGTGAATATCGGCGATACGAGCAGTACTTC CASSEYRRYEQYF
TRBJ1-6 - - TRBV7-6 TGTGCCAGCAGCTTATGGGTTGGGGGAATCTCACCCCTCCACTTT CASSLWVGGISPLHF
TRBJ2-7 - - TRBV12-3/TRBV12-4 TGTGCCAGCAGCCCCCAGGGGACCGAGCAGTACTTC CASSPQGTEQYF
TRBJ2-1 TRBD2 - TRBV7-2 TGTGCCAGCAGCTCTCTAGCGGGGGACTTCAATGAGCAGTTCTTC CASSSLAGDFNEQFF
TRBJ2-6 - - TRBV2 TGTGCCAGCAGTGAATTTGGGTTTGGCTCTGGGGCCAACGTCCTGACTTTC CASSEFGFGSGANVLTF
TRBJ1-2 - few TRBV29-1 TGCAGCGTGGACGGGTCTGAGGGCTACACCTTC CSVDGSEGYTF
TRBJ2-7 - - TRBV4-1 TGCGCCAGCAGCCTTATGACAGCTAGTCCCCACGAGCAGTACTTC CASSLMTASPHEQYF
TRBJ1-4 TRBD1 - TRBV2 TGTGCCAGCAGAGAAACTCCGGGACAGGGGGCGTGGGGTAATGAAAAACTGTTTTTT CASRETPGQGAWGNEKLFF
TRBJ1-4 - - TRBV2 TGTGCCAGCAGTGAACAGCGGCGGGATATGGAAAAACTGTTTTTT CASSEQRRDMEKLFF
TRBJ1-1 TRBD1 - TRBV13 TGTGCCAGCAGACCGGACAGGTCAGGCAGGGATCAAGCTTTCTTT CASRPDRSGRDQAFF
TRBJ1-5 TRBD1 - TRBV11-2 TGTGCCAGCAGCTTAGCGACAGGGGGCAATCAGCCCCAGCATTTT CASSLATGGNQPQHF
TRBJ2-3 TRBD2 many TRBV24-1 TGTGCCACCAGTGCCCCTACTAGCGGGGGGACGGATACGCAGTATTTT CATSAPTSGGTDTQYF
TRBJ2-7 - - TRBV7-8 TGTGCCAGCAGCTTAGCAGGCGACAGTTTCTACGAGCAGTACTTC CASSLAGDSFYEQYF
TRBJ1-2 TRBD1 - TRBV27 TGTGCCAGCAGTCAAACAGGGGGCGATGGCTACACCTTC CASSQTGGDGYTF
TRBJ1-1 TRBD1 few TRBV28 TGTGCCAGCAGTTTGACAGGGGGGATCACTGAAGCTTTCTTT CASSLTGGITEAFF
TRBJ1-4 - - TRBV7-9 TGTGCCAGCAGCTTACCCTCTCAGAATGAAAAACTGTTTTTT CASSLPSQNEKLFF